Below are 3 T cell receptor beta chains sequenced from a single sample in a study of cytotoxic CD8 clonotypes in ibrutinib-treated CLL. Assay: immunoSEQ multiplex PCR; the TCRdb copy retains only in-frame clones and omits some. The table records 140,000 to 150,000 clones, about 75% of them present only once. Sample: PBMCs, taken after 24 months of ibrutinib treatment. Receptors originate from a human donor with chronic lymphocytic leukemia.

The CDR3 spells CASSHPPGEQYF. The CDR3 nucleotides read TGTGCCAGCAGCCACCCCCCCGGCGAGCAGTACTTC. The J gene is TRBJ2-7, the V gene TRBV5-6; D is unclear. The CDR3 loop spans 12 amino acids. Germline V CDR1 and CDR2: SGHDT, YYEEEE. The V gene lost 4 bases and the J gene lost 6 bases, with 11 bases spanning the gap.

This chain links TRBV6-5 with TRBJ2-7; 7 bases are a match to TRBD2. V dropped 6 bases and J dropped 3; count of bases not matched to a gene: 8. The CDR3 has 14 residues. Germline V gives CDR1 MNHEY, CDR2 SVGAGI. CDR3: CASSPYTGGYEQYF. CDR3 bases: TGTGCCAGCAGCCCGTACACGGGGGGCTACGAGCAGTACTTC.

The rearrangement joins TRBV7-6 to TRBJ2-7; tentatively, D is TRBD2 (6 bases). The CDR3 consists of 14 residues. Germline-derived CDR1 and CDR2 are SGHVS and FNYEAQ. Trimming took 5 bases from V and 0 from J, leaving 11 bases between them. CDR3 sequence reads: CASSPRGSSYEQYF. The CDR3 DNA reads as TGTGCCAGCAGCCCCCGGGGGAGCTCCTACGAGCAGTACTTC.